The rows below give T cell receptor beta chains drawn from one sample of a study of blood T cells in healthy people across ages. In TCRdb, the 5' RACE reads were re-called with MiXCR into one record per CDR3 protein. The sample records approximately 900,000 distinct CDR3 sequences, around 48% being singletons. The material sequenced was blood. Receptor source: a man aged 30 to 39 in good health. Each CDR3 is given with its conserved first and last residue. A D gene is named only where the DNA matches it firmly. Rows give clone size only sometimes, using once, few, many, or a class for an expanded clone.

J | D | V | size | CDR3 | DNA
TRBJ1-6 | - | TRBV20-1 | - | CSARATALGSSPLHF | TGCAGTGCTAGAGCCACAGCATTAGGGAGTTCACCCCTCCACTTT
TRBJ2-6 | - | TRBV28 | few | CASRQAGANVLTF | TGTGCCAGCAGACAGGCTGGGGCCAACGTCCTGACTTTC
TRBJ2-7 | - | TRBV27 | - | CASRPDLTYEQYF | TGTGCCAGCAGGCCGGACCTCACTTACGAGCAGTACTTC
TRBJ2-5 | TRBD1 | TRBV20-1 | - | CSAGARTGLIETQYF | TGCAGTGCTGGCGCGAGGACAGGGTTAATCGAGACCCAGTACTTC
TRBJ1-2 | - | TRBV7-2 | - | CASSPGREYYGYTF | TGTGCCAGCAGCCCTGGCAGGGAATACTATGGCTACACCTTC
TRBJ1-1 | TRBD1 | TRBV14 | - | CASSPRDSTNTEAFF | TGTGCCAGCAGCCCCCGGGACAGTACGAACACTGAAGCTTTCTTT
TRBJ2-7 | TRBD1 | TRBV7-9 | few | CASSPGQGNTYEQYF | TGTGCCAGCAGCCCTGGACAGGGGAACACCTACGAGCAGTACTTC
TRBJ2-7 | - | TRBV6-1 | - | CASSESPGLGEQYF | TGTGCCAGCAGTGAAAGTCCGGGGCTGGGCGAGCAGTACTTC
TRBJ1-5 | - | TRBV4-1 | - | CASSQDAASNQPQHF | TGCGCCAGCAGCCAAGATGCCGCTAGCAATCAGCCCCAGCATTTT
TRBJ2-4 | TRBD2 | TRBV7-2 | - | CASSLYGGGEAKNIQYF | TGTGCCAGCAGCTTATACGGCGGGGGGGAAGCCAAAAACATTCAGTACTTC
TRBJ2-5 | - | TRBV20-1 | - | CSAVPPETQYF | TGCAGTGCTGTTCCCCCGGAGACCCAGTACTTC
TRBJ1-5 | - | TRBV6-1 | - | CASLSGDQPQHF | TGTGCCAGCCTGTCAGGGGATCAGCCCCAGCATTTT
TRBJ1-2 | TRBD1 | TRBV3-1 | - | CASSWGTGSGYTF | TGTGCCAGCAGCTGGGGGACAGGGTCTGGCTACACCTTC
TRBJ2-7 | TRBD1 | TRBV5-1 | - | CASSLGLGQETYEQYF | TGCGCCAGCAGCTTGGGCCTCGGACAGGAGACCTACGAGCAGTACTTC
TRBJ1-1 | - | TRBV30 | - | CALISRDRPEAFF | TGTGCCTTAATCAGCAGGGACCGGCCTGAAGCTTTCTTT
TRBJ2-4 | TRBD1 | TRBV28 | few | CASRGTGLGNIQYF | TGTGCCAGTAGGGGGACAGGGCTCGGAAACATTCAGTACTTC
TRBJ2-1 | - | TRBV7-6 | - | CASSLPSGTSYNEQFF | TGTGCCAGCAGCTTACCTTCCGGGACATCTTACAATGAGCAGTTCTTC
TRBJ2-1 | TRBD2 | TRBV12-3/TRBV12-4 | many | CASSFGGADEQFF | TGTGCCAGCAGTTTCGGGGGGGCGGATGAGCAGTTCTTC
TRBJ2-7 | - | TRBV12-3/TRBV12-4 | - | CASSPTTTYEQYF | TGTGCCAGCAGCCCGACAACAACCTACGAGCAGTACTTC
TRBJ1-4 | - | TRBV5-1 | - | CASSLRNEKLFF | TGCGCCAGCAGCTTAAGAAATGAAAAACTGTTTTTT
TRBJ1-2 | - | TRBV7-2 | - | CASSSSGPRDGYTF | TGTGCCAGCAGCTCCTCCGGGCCACGCGATGGCTACACCTTC
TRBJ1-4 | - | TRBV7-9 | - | CASSPPQATTNEKLFF | TGTGCCAGCAGCCCTCCGCAGGCCACAACTAATGAAAAACTGTTTTTT
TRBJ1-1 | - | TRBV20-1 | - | CSASPGAAMNTEAFF | TGCAGTGCTAGCCCGGGGGCAGCGATGAACACTGAAGCTTTCTTT
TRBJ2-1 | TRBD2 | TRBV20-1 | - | CSARGLAGGPGYNEQFF | TGCAGTGCTAGAGGACTAGCGGGGGGCCCCGGATACAATGAGCAGTTCTTC
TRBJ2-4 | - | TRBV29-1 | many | CSVAAPGMIQYF | TGCAGCGTGGCAGCCCCCGGGATGATTCAGTACTTC
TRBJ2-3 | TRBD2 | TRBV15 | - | CATSSYGGGSTDTQYF | TGTGCCACCAGCAGTTACGGGGGGGGTAGCACAGATACGCAGTATTTT
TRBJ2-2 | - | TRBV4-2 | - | CASSQDRSNTGELFF | TGTGCCAGCAGCCAAGATAGGAGTAACACCGGGGAGCTGTTTTTT
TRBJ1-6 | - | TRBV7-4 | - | CASSPDNSPLHF | TGTGCCAGCAGCCCCGATAATTCACCCCTCCACTTT
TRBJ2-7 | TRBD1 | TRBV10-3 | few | CAISESTGLYEQYF | TGTGCCATCAGTGAGTCGACAGGGTTATACGAGCAGTACTTC
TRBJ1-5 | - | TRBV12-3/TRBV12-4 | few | CASSPGFYQPQHF | TGTGCCAGCAGCCCTGGGTTCTATCAGCCCCAGCATTTT
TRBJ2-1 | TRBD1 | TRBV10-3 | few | CAISGQGTPYNEQFF | TGTGCCATCAGCGGACAGGGGACCCCCTACAATGAGCAGTTCTTC
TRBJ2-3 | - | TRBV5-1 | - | CASSLASASSTDTQYF | TGCGCCAGCAGCTTGGCCTCGGCCTCTAGCACAGATACGCAGTATTTT
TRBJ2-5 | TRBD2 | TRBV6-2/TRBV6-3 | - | CASSYLLAELQETQYF | TGTGCCAGCAGTTACTTACTAGCGGAACTCCAAGAGACCCAGTACTTC
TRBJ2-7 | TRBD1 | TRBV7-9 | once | CASSLGTGGAREQYF | TGTGCCAGCAGCCTCGGGACAGGGGGCGCGCGGGAGCAGTACTTC
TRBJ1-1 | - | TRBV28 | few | CASSLPTGNTEAFF | TGTGCCAGCAGTTTACCCACAGGTAACACTGAAGCTTTCTTT
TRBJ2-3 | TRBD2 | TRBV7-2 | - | CASSLARGGLGDTQYF | TGTGCCAGCAGCTTAGCGCGGGGGGGCCTCGGAGATACGCAGTATTTT
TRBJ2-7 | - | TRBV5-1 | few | CASSARDGPYEQYF | TGCGCCAGCAGCGCCCGGGACGGGCCCTACGAGCAGTACTTC
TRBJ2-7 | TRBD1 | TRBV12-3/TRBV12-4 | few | CASSFGDRSSYEQYF | TGTGCCAGCAGTTTCGGGGACAGGTCCTCCTACGAGCAGTACTTC
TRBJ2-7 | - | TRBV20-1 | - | CSANAQGAQYF | TGCAGTGCTAACGCCCAGGGAGCCCAGTACTTC